The entry below gives a single T cell receptor (beta chain) sequence along with its context. This specimen belongs to a study of blood T cell repertoires in COVID-19. The wider study: Sites in the United States, Italy and Spain provided acute and convalescent COVID-19 samples. T cells, B-cell-depleted T cells, or PBMCs supplied cDNA or gDNA.

Trimming removed 4 bases from V and 4 bases from J; junction bases left unmatched: 7. From germline, CDR1 is SGHDT and CDR2 YYEEEE. CDR3 length equals 15 residues. The study assigned cohorts using participant-reported clinical history. In the original workflow: Researchers report that nucleated cell counts were estimated from reference gene primer amplification. Produced via immunoSEQ multiplex PCR; TCRdb's table is partial and in-frame only. D and trimming come from the DNA, and the V and J calls and clone size come from that table. In the table there are some 510,000 clones, roughly 90% of which are singletons.

The chain uses TRBV5-6 and TRBJ2-1; 8 bases align to TRBD1. This TCR came from a woman aged 40 to 50 who had recovered from COVID-19. The sequenced sample was PBMCs or T cells enriched from blood (not recorded which). The CDR3 is CASSQDRAAYNEQFF. In nucleotides, the CDR3 is TGTGCCAGCAGCCAGGACAGGGCCGCTTACAATGAGCAGTTCTTC.